This T cell receptor beta chain was profiled in a study of cytomegalovirus exposure and HLA in healthy donors. TCRdb's copy holds only in-frame clones and misses some; the assay was immunoSEQ multiplex PCR. This sample carries roughly 67,000 clones, over 80% of them seen once, and the ten largest clones take around 3.2%. Germline lookup yields CDR1 MGHRA and CDR2 YSYEKL. The CDR3 sequence is 15 residues long. The V gene end was trimmed by 6 bases and the J gene end by 5 bases; junction bases not matched to a gene: 9. General study results and limits: As was reported, the classifier diagnosed cytomegalovirus status with high specificity and sensitivity.

On this clone itself: Antigen unknown.

The chain has TRBV4-1 and TRBJ1-5, with 8 bases lining up with TRBD1. The sample was PBMCs. The sequence was collected from a man aged 18 to 29 in good health and CMV-seronegative. The CDR3 bases are TGCGCCAGCAGTCAGACCGGGACAGGTCATCAGCCCCAGCATTTT. Translating it yields CASSQTGTGHQPQHF.